These 22 T cell receptor beta chains came from one sample sequenced in a study of graft-versus-host responses after intestinal transplantation. Clones were sequenced by immunoSEQ multiplex PCR, and TCRdb holds only the in-frame ones, with some missing. The sample includes about 15,000 clones, about 80% of them seen just once. Lamina propria and intraepithelial lymphocytes were released by processing graft tissue. Here the sequenced sample was ileum tissue, taken 104 days after intestinal transplant. These receptors were obtained from a human patient who received an intestinal transplant, so some T cells may come from the graft donor.

The V call is TRBV6-5, the J call TRBJ2-1; D possibly uses TRBD1 or TRBD2 (5 bases each). V dropped 6 bases and J dropped 4 bases, with 13 bases sitting between them. Germline CDR1 MNHEY, CDR2 SVGAGI. The CDR3 contains 14 residues. The chain's CDR3 is CASRGVTVYNEQFF. CDR3 in DNA: TGTGCCAGCAGGGGGGTGACAGTTTACAATGAGCAGTTCTTC.

This clone turned up a few times. It is likely a read error, because the conserved phenylalanine at the end of the CDR3 is missing. The rearrangement joins TRBV10-2 to TRBJ2-7; D not certain. The CDR3 sequence is 13 residues long. V lost 7 bases to trimming and J lost 4 bases, with 14 bases between them. CDR1 and CDR2 from the germline V gene are WSHSY and SAAADI. The CDR3: CASTPDRLYEQYS. The CDR3 bases are TGCGCCAGCACCCCGGACCGCCTGTACGAGCAGTACTCC.

This clone was counted a single time. The chain employs TRBV6-5 and TRBJ2-7, with D uncertain. Trimming cost V 4 bases and J 3 bases, with 13 bases left between them. Germline CDR1 and CDR2: MNHEY and SVGAGI. The CDR3 has 14 amino acids. CDR3 in amino acids: CASSSDPRYYEQYF. CDR3 coding DNA: TGTGCCAGCAGTTCGGACCCCCGCTACTACGAGCAGTACTTC.

The chain joins TRBV6-6 to TRBJ1-3, with 8 bases that match TRBD1. The CDR3 runs 16 residues. The V segment lost 0 bases and the J segment 2 bases; nucleotides outside the gene matches: 3. Germline V lookup: CDR1 MNHNY, CDR2 SVGAGI (reference sequence). This chain's CDR3 is CASSYSRTGPGNTIYF. The CDR3 DNA reads as TGTGCCAGCAGTTACTCTCGGACAGGGCCTGGAAACACCATATATTTT.

CDR3 sequence reads: CASSGGRNGEQFF. Here the CDR3 DNA reads TGCGCCAGCAGCGGGGGACGGAATGGAGAGCAGTTCTTC. The rearrangement links TRBV5-1 to TRBJ2-1, with D perhaps given as TRBD1 or TRBD2 (5 bases each). Trimming shortened V by 4 bases and J by 10 bases, and 15 bases separated the two germline ends. Germline assignment: CDR1 SGHRS and CDR2 YFSETQ. The CDR3 is 13 amino acids.

The chain carries TRBV6-5 and TRBJ2-3; 11 nucleotides agree with TRBD2. Trimming at V came to 2 bases and at J to 5 bases, leaving 0 bases not matched to a gene. The CDR3 runs to 14 residues. Germline V gene lookup returns CDR1 MNHEY and CDR2 SVGAGI. The CDR3 here is CASSYGLAGDTQYF. The CDR3 coding sequence is TGTGCCAGCAGTTACGGACTAGCGGGAGATACGCAGTATTTT.

This CDR3 reads CASSIGQNTGELFF. The CDR3 coding sequence is TGTGCCAGTAGTATAGGACAAAACACCGGGGAGCTGTTTTTT. V is TRBV19 and J is TRBJ2-2; D remains ambiguous. The V end was cut by 1 base, the J end by 2 bases, with 5 bases between. The germline gives CDR1 LNHDA, CDR2 SQIVND (reference sequence). The CDR3 runs 14 residues.

This clone was detected only a few times. The chain uses TRBV6-1 and TRBJ1-2; possible D gene TRBD1, 5 bases. The V end lost 1 base, the J end lost 3 bases, and 9 bases lay between the germline ends. This CDR3 region has 14 residues. The germline CDR1 and CDR2 sequences are MNHNS and SASEGT. The CDR3: CASSEGVTDYGYTF. Here the CDR3 DNA reads TGTGCCAGCAGTGAAGGGGTGACAGACTATGGCTACACCTTC.

The rearrangement joins TRBV18 to TRBJ2-3, with 7 positions matching TRBD2. V was pared by 6 bases and J by 4 bases, with 10 bases of the junction left unmatched. Germline CDR1 KGHSH, CDR2 LQKENI. The length of the CDR3 is 15 residues. CDR3: CASSLVSGGSDTQYF. As DNA, the CDR3 is TGTGCCAGCTCCCTGGTCTCGGGGGGTTCAGATACGCAGTATTTT.

The chain carries TRBV30 and TRBJ2-2; no definite D call. The CDR3 sequence is 12 residues long. V dropped 1 base and J dropped 8 bases, with 8 bases sitting between them. Germline CDR1 GTSNPN, CDR2 SVGIG (reference sequence). CDR3 bases: TGTGCCTGGAGTGATACCGGGGGGGAGCTGTTTTTT. Its translation is CAWSDTGGELFF.

This chain joins TRBV21-1 and TRBJ2-7; TRBD1, the table's D call, was not compared with the DNA. TRBV21-1 is marked as a pseudogene. The CDR3 runs to 17 residues. This CDR3 reads CASSKRGQRPPSYEQYF. The DNA of the CDR3 is TGTGCCAGCAGCAAACGAGGACAGCGCCCCCCCTCCTACGAGCAGTACTTC.

The chain recombines TRBV13 with TRBJ1-3; D gene uncertain. The CDR3 has 18 amino acids. V lost 6 bases, J lost 0 bases, and 21 bases lay in between. Germline CDR1 is PRHDT and CDR2 is FYEKMQ (reference sequence). CDR3: CASRQVKGTLHSGNTIYF. As DNA, the CDR3 is TGTGCCAGCAGACAAGTAAAGGGAACTCTTCACTCTGGAAACACCATATATTTT.

V and J are TRBV6-5 and TRBJ2-1; TRBD2 agrees at 8 bases. V lost 2 bases and J lost 10; bases outside the gene matches: 10. The CDR3 covers 15 residues. Germline lookup yields CDR1 MNHEY and CDR2 SVGAGI. The CDR3: CASSYQRTSIQEQFF. The CDR3 DNA reads as TGTGCCAGCAGTTACCAAAGGACTAGCATACAGGAGCAGTTCTTC.

V gene TRBV4-1 combines with J gene TRBJ2-7; no clear D. Per germline, CDR1 MGHRA and CDR2 YSYEKL. The CDR3 loop spans 15 amino acids. The V gene lost 4 bases and the J gene lost 9 bases, with 22 bases spanning the gap. CDR3 DNA: TGCGCCAGCAGCCCTCAAACTACATTATTTTTGGTGCAGTACTTC. Protein sequence: CASSPQTTLFLVQYF.

This clone was seen a few times. V usage is TRBV19 and J usage is TRBJ1-2; a weak D match, TRBD1 (6 bases). In germline, CDR1 is LNHDA, CDR2 SQIVND (reference sequence). The CDR3 sequence is 13 residues long. The V end was cut by 5 bases, the J end by 2 bases, with 9 bases between. CDR3 loop: CASSPGENYGYTF. CDR3 sequence (DNA): TGTGCCAGTAGTCCAGGGGAGAACTATGGCTACACCTTC.

The chain links TRBV7-9 to TRBJ2-1; D call uncertain. The CDR3 spans 11 residues. Trimming pared 5 bases from V and 9 bases from J, leaving 8 bases between. Germline-derived CDR1 and CDR2 are SEHNR and FQNEAQ (reference sequence). CDR3 region: CASSHSIEQFF. CDR3 DNA: TGTGCCAGCAGCCACTCCATTGAGCAGTTCTTC.

This clone occurred once. The chain employs TRBV4-3 and TRBJ1-1; D perhaps matches TRBD1 (5 bases). The CDR3 length is 15 residues. V lost 4 bases and J lost 0, with 12 bases in between. Germline V gives CDR1 LGHNA, CDR2 YSLEER. This chain's CDR3 is CASSRIRDMNTEAFF. CDR3 coding DNA: TGCGCCAGCAGCCGGATCAGGGATATGAACACTGAAGCTTTCTTT.

The V gene is TRBV15, the J gene TRBJ1-6; TRBD1 might be the D (6 bases). Germline loops: CDR1 LNHNV, CDR2 YYDKDF (reference sequence). CDR3 size: 17 residues. The V end was cut by 3 bases, the J end by 5 bases, with 17 bases between. CDR3 nucleotides: TGTGCCACCAGCAGTAGACGGGACATATGGGATAATTCACCCCTCCACTTT. Translated, it gives CATSSRRDIWDNSPLHF.

The CDR3 reads CASSLRPPGTGELFF. The CDR3 DNA follows: TGCGCCAGCAGCTTGAGGCCCCCGGGGACCGGGGAGCTGTTTTTT. V gene TRBV5-1 combines with J gene TRBJ2-2, with D possibly TRBD2 on 5 matching bases. Trimming removed 1 base from V and 5 bases from J, with 12 bases in between. The CDR3 totals 15 residues. From germline, CDR1 is SGHRS and CDR2 YFSETQ.

V usage is TRBV28 and J usage is TRBJ1-2; possibly TRBD1 for D (6 bases). The CDR3 consists of 12 residues. Germline-derived CDR1 and CDR2 are MDHEN and SYDVKM. The ends were cut back, 5 bases at V and 8 bases at J, with 12 bases in the middle. The CDR3 loop reads CASSVRGLGYTF. The CDR3 nucleotides read TGTGCCAGCAGTGTAAGGGGGTTGGGCTACACCTTC.

V usage is TRBV5-1 and J usage is TRBJ2-5; D is uncertain. V lost 2 bases and J 5 bases, leaving 10 bases between the germline ends. The CDR3 consists of 13 residues. Germline loops: CDR1 SGHRS, CDR2 YFSETQ. As DNA, the CDR3 is TGCGCCAGCAGCTTAGGTTCCGCGGAGACCCAGTACTTC. Its protein is CASSLGSAETQYF.

This clone was found a few times. The rearrangement joins TRBV6-5 to TRBJ1-2; D may be TRBD1 (5 bases). V lost 6 bases and J 1 base, leaving 12 bases between the germline ends. CDR3 length: 14 amino acids. CDR1 is MNHEY, CDR2 SVGAGI, per germline. CDR3 region: CASRMGLINYGYTF. The CDR3 region has the DNA TGTGCCAGCAGAATGGGACTGATTAACTATGGCTACACCTTC.